This T cell receptor beta chain stems from a study of CD8 T cells in ankylosing spondylitis. General study points: It was reported that disease-linked clones were significantly enriched in matched ankylosing spondylitis synovial fluid. Clones that were linked to disease were CD8+ and were relatively rare in peripheral blood. The study identified a TCR beta motif of about eight highly homologous variants that appeared characteristic of ankylosing spondylitis blood. In reactive arthritis synovial fluid and blood, some motif variants had been reported before.

Points on this clonotype: What it binds is not known.

There are 17 residues in the CDR3. Germline lookup yields CDR1 SGHNT and CDR2 YENEEA. Trimming at V came to 1 base and at J to 5 bases, leaving 9 bases not matched to a gene. A quantitative 5'-RACE method, one with molecular barcodes, was used to make TCR beta libraries. One entry per CDR3 protein, called by TCRdb with MiXCR from the 5' RACE reads. The sample holds about 420,000 distinct CDR3 sequences, about a fifth seen once. The V and J genes are TRBV11-3 and TRBJ2-1, with 9 bases identical to TRBD1. Sequenced sample: blood, either unsorted or a sorted T cell fraction (not recorded which). The receptor was derived from a male donor with ankylosing spondylitis. CDR3 in amino acids: CASSLATGTGIDNEQFF. CDR3 DNA sequence: TGTGCCAGCAGCTTAGCGACCGGGACAGGGATAGACAATGAGCAGTTCTTC. Full variable domain (remainder filled in from reference TRBV11-3 and TRBJ2-1): EAGVVQSPRYKIIEKKQPVAFWCNPISGHNTLYWYLQNLGQGPELLIRYENEEAVDDSQLPKDRFSAERLKGVDSTLKIQPAELGDSAVYLCASSLATGTGIDNEQFFGPGTRLTVL.